This T cell receptor (beta chain) was sequenced during a study of cytomegalovirus exposure and HLA in healthy donors. Whole-study results and caveats: An assumption of roughly uniform sequencing depth across donors underlay the presence/absence analyses. In a later analysis, 15,000 to 20,000 TCR beta sequences were associated with HLA alleles at 0.05 false discovery rate.

The PCR ran on 60 Vbeta and 13 Jbeta primers. Assay: immunoSEQ multiplex PCR; the TCRdb copy retains only in-frame clones and omits some. Here the sample table reports about 91,000 clones. With V trimmed by 4 bases and J by 3 bases, 9 bases remained unmatched. CDR1 and CDR2 (germline): SGHRS, YFSETQ. The length of the CDR3 is 16 residues. About this clone itself: Its antigen remains unidentified.

The sequence was collected from a woman aged 25 to 45 in good health and CMV-seronegative. The chain uses TRBV5-1 and TRBJ2-5, with 10 bases matching TRBD2. Sequencing was performed on PBMCs. The CDR3 loop reads CASSPLLAGDEETQYF. CDR3 coding DNA: TGCGCCAGCAGCCCCCTTCTAGCGGGAGATGAAGAGACCCAGTACTTC.